Listed here is a single TCR beta chain. The junction does not match germline at one end; this may be a read error. Next came a second PCR, run for about 6 to 12 cycles, which used a sample-barcoded 5' primer along with a J-beta primer mix. Using its own MiXCR run on the 5' RACE reads, TCRdb lists one record per CDR3 protein. Here the sample spans 630,000 or so distinct CDR3 sequences, roughly 32% being singletons. This specimen comes from a study of blood T cells in healthy people across ages. Healthy Russian Caucasian donors spanned ages 6 to 90 years. Isolated per sample were at least 7 million PBMCs. The TCR was taken from a woman older than 75 in good health. The sample comprised blood.

CDR3: CTSSLAPDSSEAFF. Here the CDR3 DNA reads TGCACCAGCAGCTTGGCCCCGGACAGCTCTGAAGCTTTCTTT. This chain links TRBV5-1 with TRBJ1-1, with a possible D match to TRBD1 (6 bases). CDR1 is SGHRS, CDR2 YFSETQ, per germline. The CDR3 runs 14 residues.